This entry is about one T cell receptor beta chain. Its antigen is unknown. Base qualities are not provided; no much larger clone lies one nucleotide away. For CDR1 and CDR2, the germline V gene lists SGDLS and YYNGEE. V lost 0 bases and J lost 2 bases; the stretch between them is 12 bases long. The CDR3, cysteine through phenylalanine, is 15 amino acids long. Only CDR3 DNA remains: 45 bases, in frame from the first base. Collaborating institutions collected whole blood in K2EDTA tubes following their own protocols. Collaborator samples were shipped for TCRbeta analysis as frozen whole blood, isolated PBMCs, or DNA extracted from either sample type. The sample originates from a study of blood T cell repertoires in COVID-19 (dated by TCRdb to 2018 to 2021). Turning to the overall study: Samples from collaborators originated in the United States, Italy and Spain and spanned both the acute and convalescent phases of COVID-19. The prospective study material was composed of cDNA or gDNA derived from T cells, B-cell-depleted T cells, or PBMCs. The dataset comprised deeply sampled blood TCRbeta repertoires from subjects exposed to, actively infected with, or recovered from COVID-19. The repertoires were released in a freely available public database intended as a resource for research on the immune response to SARS-CoV-2. Samples were obtained from the ongoing ImmuneRACE study (first 160 participants) and from about 1,300 subjects provided by 6 global collaborators. Sample metadata almost always included a de-identified subject ID, COVID-19 status, age in years and sex. Where available, HLA class I and class II types were taken from metadata supplied by the sample provider and were not determined by assay-based typing. The paper as a whole reports these results and caveats: The quantity of clinical and demographic metadata differed by source and by participant and was supplied without curation.

TCRbeta CDR3 regions were amplified from genomic DNA by means of the immunoSEQ Assay, a bias-controlled multiplex PCR. Turning to the authors' computational methods: Nucleated cell counts per sample were estimated from amplification of reference gene primers within the assay. To quantify the absolute abundance of each unique TCRbeta CDR3 rearrangement, sequence reads were collapsed and filtered. For each sample, productive Simpson clonality was calculated as the square root of Simpson's diversity index across productive rearrangements. TCRdb holds this immuneACCESS table with in-frame rearrangements only. Some clones are missing; in checked studies, unresolved V genes explain under half, and the rest has no known cause. The V and J calls and clone size were taken over from that table, and D and trimming were inferred from the DNA. This sample is represented by about 130,000 clones; around 85% of them were singletons. The ten biggest clones cover about 15% of the sample.

This receptor was taken from a woman aged 45-65 years with acute or convalescent COVID-19. The sequenced sample consisted of peripheral blood. The chain links TRBV9 with TRBJ2-7; a tentative D match to TRBD1 spans 6 bases. CDR3 loop: CASSVEGTPAYEQYF. The DNA reads as follows: TGTGCCAGCAGCGTAGAAGGGACACCCGCCTACGAGCAGTACTTC.